A selection of T cell receptor beta chains follows, all from one sample in a study of T-cell memory formation after mild COVID-19. MiXCR, run by TCRdb on the 5' RACE reads, gives a single entry per CDR3 protein. The repertoire has around 410,000 distinct CDR3 sequences, less than 25% of them found once; the top ten carry under 15%. Sequences were obtained from PBMCs or a T cell subset sorted from them (not recorded which). The receptors originated from an adult woman who had mild COVID-19 (a few samples of this study predate the infection). Cell type and time point are not known. The CDR3 runs from the conserved cysteine through the conserved F or W. The order of the fields is CDR3 length, V gene, J gene, clone size, D gene, CDR3 protein, CDR3 DNA. D genes are given only for firm matches. Not every row has a clone size; where given, it reads once, few, many or a size class.

15	TRBV7-8	TRBJ2-5	many	-	CASSLRAGAQETQYF	TGTGCCAGCAGCTTACGGGCGGGGGCCCAAGAGACCCAGTACTTC
16	TRBV5-1	TRBJ2-3	-	-	CASSLGQGLSTDTQYF	TGCGCCAGCAGCTTGGGGCAGGGGTTGAGCACAGATACGCAGTATTTT
12	TRBV5-6	TRBJ2-1	-	-	CASSLGTNEQFF	TGTGCCAGCAGCTTGGGCACCAATGAGCAGTTCTTC
13	TRBV24-1	TRBJ1-1	-	-	CATSAPGGTEAFF	TGTGCCACCAGTGCTCCTGGAGGCACTGAAGCTTTCTTT
16	TRBV5-1	TRBJ2-2	few	TRBD2	CASRSGGGADSGELFF	TGCGCCAGCAGATCCGGCGGGGGGGCCGATAGCGGGGAGCTGTTTTTT
13	TRBV29-1	TRBJ2-7	-	-	CSVHDRGGQEQYF	TGCAGCGTTCACGACAGAGGAGGGCAAGAGCAGTACTTC
16	TRBV7-6	TRBJ2-2	-	-	CASSPRGGANTGELFF	TGTGCCAGCAGCCCCCGGGGAGGCGCGAACACCGGGGAGCTGTTTTTT
15	TRBV3-1	TRBJ2-1	-	-	CASRITGSRDNEQFF	TGTGCCAGCAGGATTACCGGGAGTCGCGACAATGAGCAGTTCTTC
16	TRBV5-1	TRBJ2-7	few	-	CASSIYDLRGFHEQYF	TGCGCCAGCAGCATCTACGACCTCAGGGGTTTCCACGAGCAGTACTTC
14	TRBV11-2	TRBJ2-7	-	-	CASSFLLALDEQYF	TGTGCCAGCAGCTTTCTTTTGGCGTTGGACGAGCAGTACTTC
16	TRBV7-9	TRBJ2-7	-	-	CASSLVPGPQGNEQYF	TGTGCCAGCAGCTTAGTTCCCGGACCTCAGGGTAACGAGCAGTACTTC
15	TRBV15	TRBJ2-5	few	TRBD1	CATTHRGTGEETQYF	TGTGCCACGACGCACCGCGGGACAGGGGAAGAGACCCAGTACTTC
16	TRBV2	TRBJ2-7	many	-	CASTPRTSPSSYEQYF	TGTGCCAGCACCCCCCGGACATCCCCGAGCTCCTACGAGCAGTACTTC
14	TRBV18	TRBJ1-2	-	-	CASSAGTPFYGYTF	TGTGCCAGCTCCGCAGGAACTCCATTCTATGGCTACACCTTC
16	TRBV23-1	TRBJ2-3	-	-	CASSLLSGRTFNTQYF	TGCGCCAGCAGTCTGTTGAGCGGACGCACATTTAATACGCAGTATTTT
17	TRBV20-1	TRBJ2-1	-	TRBD1	CSASPEGQGVGVNEQFF	TGCAGTGCTAGCCCAGAGGGACAGGGGGTGGGGGTCAATGAGCAGTTCTTC
15	TRBV7-6	TRBJ2-7	-	TRBD2	CASSLLAGELYEQYF	TGTGCCAGCAGCTTACTAGCGGGGGAACTCTACGAGCAGTACTTC
16	TRBV5-1	TRBJ2-3	few	-	CASSLENPPSTDTQYF	TGCGCCAGCAGCTTGGAAAACCCCCCTAGCACAGATACGCAGTATTTT
14	TRBV7-8	TRBJ2-3	few	-	CASSLARLADTQYF	TGTGCCAGCAGCTTAGCTCGCCTAGCTGATACGCAGTATTTT
14	TRBV7-2	TRBJ1-1	few	TRBD1	CASSLAARGAEAFF	TGTGCCAGCAGCTTAGCGGCCAGGGGGGCTGAAGCTTTCTTT
22	TRBV12-3/TRBV12-4	TRBJ1-1	few	TRBD1	CASRPSGARGLGRPLWNTEAFF	TGTGCCAGCAGGCCCTCCGGGGCCAGGGGGCTAGGCCGCCCTTTGTGGAACACTGAAGCTTTCTTT
17	TRBV5-1	TRBJ1-6	-	TRBD1	CASSLLGTEAANSPLHF	TGCGCCAGCAGCTTGCTGGGGACAGAAGCGGCGAATTCACCCCTCCACTTT
16	TRBV4-1	TRBJ2-7	few	TRBD1	CASSPGFEGGSVEQYF	TGCGCCAGCAGCCCAGGTTTCGAAGGGGGCTCGGTCGAGCAGTACTTC
15	TRBV20-1	TRBJ1-5	-	-	CSARPSLGRNQPQHF	TGCAGTGCTAGACCCAGCCTTGGACGCAATCAGCCCCAGCATTTT
18	TRBV4-3	TRBJ2-2	-	TRBD2	CASSQERLAGANTGELFF	TGCGCCAGCAGCCAAGAACGACTAGCGGGGGCGAACACCGGGGAGCTGTTTTTT
13	TRBV24-1	TRBJ2-1	-	TRBD1	CATGDRVYNEQFF	TGTGCCACCGGGGACAGGGTCTACAATGAGCAGTTCTTC
14	TRBV5-4	TRBJ1-1	few	-	CASSALGGSTEAFF	TGTGCCAGCAGCGCCCTTGGGGGTAGCACTGAAGCTTTCTTT
15	TRBV2	TRBJ2-1	-	-	CASTPDSTTYNEQFF	TGTGCCAGCACCCCGGACTCTACGACTTACAATGAGCAGTTCTTC
16	TRBV4-1	TRBJ2-7	-	TRBD2	CASSQQGLAGAYEQYF	TGCGCCAGCAGCCAACAGGGACTAGCGGGGGCTTACGAGCAGTACTTC
12	TRBV5-6	TRBJ1-2	few	-	CASSLVARGYTF	TGTGCCAGCAGCTTGGTTGCCCGGGGCTACACCTTC
14	TRBV12-3/TRBV12-4	TRBJ2-7	few	TRBD2	CASSSQRGSYEQYF	TGTGCCAGCAGTTCTCAGCGGGGGTCCTACGAGCAGTACTTC
17	TRBV5-6	TRBJ2-6	few	TRBD1	CASSAGTGGSGANVLTF	TGTGCCAGCAGCGCGGGGACAGGGGGCTCTGGGGCCAACGTCCTGACTTTC
14	TRBV5-1	TRBJ2-1	few	TRBD1	CASSSGTGTDEQFF	TGCGCCAGCAGCTCCGGGACAGGGACCGATGAGCAGTTCTTC
13	TRBV18	TRBJ1-3	few	-	CATNANSGNTIYF	TGTGCCACCAACGCCAACTCTGGAAACACCATATATTTT
13	TRBV5-1	TRBJ2-5	-	TRBD2	CASSAGEQETQYF	TGCGCCAGCAGCGCGGGAGAACAAGAGACCCAGTACTTC
16	TRBV30	TRBJ1-5	-	-	CAWSYREGGRNRPQHF	TGTGCCTGGAGTTACAGGGAGGGCGGGCGGAATCGGCCCCAGCATTTT
14	TRBV4-1	TRBJ2-3	-	-	CASSQRAGTDTQYF	TGCGCCAGCAGCCAACGTGCGGGGACAGATACGCAGTATTTT
13	TRBV6-1	TRBJ1-6	-	-	CASSDTADSPLHF	TGTGCCAGCAGTGACACCGCCGATTCACCCCTCCACTTT
15	TRBV5-1	TRBJ2-3	few	-	CASSPGTDDSDTQYF	TGCGCCAGCAGCCCCGGGACCGATGACTCAGATACGCAGTATTTT
15	TRBV12-3/TRBV12-4	TRBJ2-3	-	-	CASTPGSPSTDTQYF	TGTGCCAGCACCCCAGGGTCCCCTAGCACAGATACGCAGTATTTT
14	TRBV2	TRBJ1-1	-	TRBD1	CASSENRGGTEAFF	TGTGCCAGCAGTGAAAACAGGGGGGGAACTGAAGCTTTCTTT
16	TRBV3-1	TRBJ1-6	once	-	CASSQRVTGSNSPLHF	TGTGCCAGCAGCCAACGCGTTACAGGGTCTAATTCACCCCTCCACTTT
16	TRBV5-1	TRBJ1-2	few	TRBD1	CASSLWTGGADYGYTF	TGCGCCAGCAGCTTGTGGACAGGGGGCGCCGACTATGGCTACACCTTC
13	TRBV9	TRBJ2-1	few	-	CASSVVPTQAPFF	TGTGCCAGCAGCGTAGTTCCCACTCAAGCCCCGTTCTTC
15	TRBV19	TRBJ2-7	-	-	CASSIAPRATYEQYF	TGTGCCAGTAGTATCGCCCCCCGGGCCACCTACGAGCAGTACTTC
11	TRBV11-2	TRBJ2-1	few	TRBD2	CASSLGASGGF	TGTGCCAGCAGCTTAGGAGCTAGCGGGGGCTTC
13	TRBV7-8	TRBJ1-2	few	-	CASSPPGPYGYTF	TGTGCCAGCAGCCCTCCGGGACCGTATGGCTACACCTTC
13	TRBV4-2	TRBJ2-3	many	-	CASSLTTTDTQYF	TGTGCCAGCAGCTTGACTACTACAGATACGCAGTATTTT